This T cell receptor (beta chain) was identified during a study of Ad26.COV2.S vaccination and SARS-CoV-2 variants. Study results and caveats: Reported findings describe substantial breadth in spike-specific CD8+ and CD4+ T cell responses following vaccination. Placebo recipients and vaccine recipients were similar in non-spike TCR breadth.

A word on this clone: Its antigen is still unknown.

The CDR3 has 14 amino acids. Germline values: CDR1 MDHEN, CDR2 SYDVKM. Deletions cut 9 bases from V and 7 bases from J, with 18 bases between. As for treatment: roughly 19 received Ad26.COV2.S at low or high dose, single or two shots; several received placebo; per-sample allocation not given. Day 63 after the first injection of vaccine or placebo was the sampling time. Some clones are missing from TCRdb's copy, which holds only in-frame ones; the method was immunoSEQ multiplex PCR. The sample has just under 250,000 clones; 85% to 90% are singletons. The rearrangement uses TRBV28 and TRBJ2-2, with a possible D match to TRBD2 (6 bases). The starting material was peripheral blood, obtained in a trial of Ad26.COV2.S vaccine versus placebo. The TCR sequence derives from a person aged 18-60 years who received the Ad26.COV2.S COVID-19 vaccine or a placebo. The CDR3 loop is CASFWAGRNGELFF. The CDR3 coding sequence is TGTGCCAGTTTTTGGGCAGGGAGGAACGGGGAGCTGTTTTTT.